This passage covers 16 T cell receptor beta chains from one sample sequenced in a study of blood T cell repertoires in COVID-19 (dated by TCRdb to about 2020). Libraries came from the immunoSEQ multiplex PCR assay. TCRdb's version of the immuneACCESS table is confined to in-frame rearrangements and falls short of the full clone set. An unresolved V gene accounts for under half of the shortfall where checked; the remainder is of unknown origin. The table for this sample lists approximately 300,000 clones; about 89% of them were counted only once. Jointly, the top ten make up around 4.4% of the sample. Sequences were obtained from peripheral blood. The receptors come from a man between 40 and 49 years old with acute or convalescent COVID-19.

The V gene is TRBV10-2, the J gene TRBJ1-5; D unclear. The CDR3 spans 14 residues. Germline CDR1 and CDR2: WSHSY and SAAADI. V dropped 9 bases and J dropped 0 bases, with 12 bases sitting between them. In nucleotides, the CDR3 is TGCGCCAGTACAGACATTTATAGCAATCAGCCCCAGCATTTT. Its translation is CASTDIYSNQPQHF.

The CDR3 spells CASSPPTLAPYEQYF. The CDR3 coding sequence is TGTGCCAGCTCACCACCAACCCTAGCGCCCTACGAGCAGTACTTC. The chain carries TRBV18 and TRBJ2-7; D may be TRBD2 (6 bases). The CDR3 runs 15 residues. Trimming pared 0 bases from V and 2 bases from J, leaving 11 bases between. CDR1 KGHSH and CDR2 LQKENI come from the germline V gene.

The CDR3: CASSLRTGEYNSPLHF. Written as DNA, the CDR3 is TGTGCCAGCTCACTCAGGACAGGGGAATATAATTCACCCCTCCACTTT. The chain combines TRBV18 with TRBJ1-6; 9 bases line up with TRBD1. Germline CDR1 reads KGHSH; CDR2 reads LQKENI. Unmatched junction bases numbered 5, after V lost 4 bases and J lost 4 bases. The CDR3 has 16 residues. The whole variable domain, remainder taken from reference TRBV18 and TRBJ1-6, is NAGVMQNPRHLVRRRGQEARLRCSPMKGHSHVYWYRQLPEEGLKFMVYLQKENIIDESGMPKERFSAEFPKEGPSILRIQQVVRGDSAAYFCASSLRTGEYNSPLHFGNGTRLTVT.

This clone was picked up one time. The chain employs TRBV3-1 (or the pseudogene TRBV3-2) and TRBJ1-2; no definite D call. Per the germline V gene, CDR1 is LGHDT and CDR2 is YNNKEL (reference sequence). V was shortened by 0 bases and J by 10 bases, with 12 bases between the two germline ends. The CDR3 contains 13 residues. The CDR3: CASSQEYSRSYTF. CDR3 in DNA: TGTGCCAGCAGCCAAGAGTATTCCAGGTCCTACACCTTC.

The chain is built from TRBV4-1 and TRBJ1-6; 7 bases map to TRBD1. CDR3 length: 16 amino acids. J lost 9 bases, V lost 0 bases, and 8 bases had no gene match. The germline gives CDR1 MGHRA, CDR2 YSYEKL. The CDR3 nucleotides are TGCGCCAGCAGCCAAGAACAGGGAAAGGGGGCTTCACCCCTCCACTTT. Translated, it gives CASSQEQGKGASPLHF.

V is TRBV15 and J is TRBJ2-5; 7 bases fit TRBD2. Germline CDR1 reads LNHNV; CDR2 reads YYDKDF (reference sequence). The CDR3 runs 16 residues. Losses at the gene ends were 0 bases for V and 5 bases for J; bases not matched to a gene: 9. The CDR3 here is CATSRDSSGVGETQYF. The CDR3 DNA reads as TGTGCCACCAGCAGAGATTCGAGCGGGGTTGGGGAGACCCAGTACTTC.

The gene calls are TRBV30 and TRBJ2-6; D might be TRBD1 (6 bases). V lost 1 base, J lost 0 bases, and 13 bases lay in between. The CDR3 contains 17 residues. The germline gives CDR1 GTSNPN, CDR2 SVGIG (reference sequence). CDR3 coding DNA: TGTGCCTGGAGTGCAGGGGCACAAGCCTCTGGGGCCAACGTCCTGACTTTC. This codes for CAWSAGAQASGANVLTF.

The J gene is TRBJ2-7, the V gene TRBV3-1 (or the pseudogene TRBV3-2); perhaps TRBD1 as D (7 bases). The V gene's germline CDR1 is LGHDT and CDR2 YNNKEL (reference sequence). V was cut by 2 bases and J by 12 bases, with 17 bases left in between. This CDR3 contains 13 residues. The DNA for the CDR3 is TGTGCCAGCAGCCAACAGACAGGGAGGTCGGTGTACTTC. It encodes CASSQQTGRSVYF.

This clone was seen a single time. This chain links TRBV21-1 with TRBJ1-2; the table calls TRBD1, which could not be checked here. TRBV21-1 is termed a pseudogene. This CDR3 spans 12 amino acids. The CDR3 region is CARPRGSYGYTF. The CDR3 nucleotides read TGTGCCAGGCCTAGGGGTAGCTATGGCTACACCTTC.

The chain recombines TRBV9 with TRBJ1-6; no clear D gene. This CDR3 is built from 13 residues. V lost 4 bases and J 9 bases, leaving 11 bases between the germline ends. Per the germline V gene, CDR1 is SGDLS and CDR2 is YYNGEE. CDR3 loop: CASSPRLSSPLHF. The CDR3 region has the DNA TGTGCCAGCAGCCCCAGGTTGAGTTCACCCCTCCACTTT.

This chain connects TRBV11-2 to TRBJ1-2, with 11 bases that match TRBD1. V trimming: 0 bases; J trimming: 5 bases; junction bases outside the gene matches: 8. CDR1 and CDR2 from the germline V gene are SGHAT and FQNNGV. The CDR3 length is 17 residues. The chain's CDR3 is CASSLDPGQGEEYGYTF. The CDR3, as DNA: TGTGCCAGCAGCTTAGATCCGGGACAGGGGGAAGAATATGGCTACACCTTC.

This sequence joins TRBV5-4 and TRBJ1-2; 7 nucleotides line up with TRBD1. Trimming at V came to 4 bases and at J to 8 bases, leaving 17 bases not matched to a gene. In germline, CDR1 is SGHNT, CDR2 YYREEE (reference sequence). The length of the CDR3 is 16 residues. CDR3 bases: TGTGCCAGCAGCGGCAAGACAGGGTCGGGGTCGCGGGGCTACACCTTC. Translating gives CASSGKTGSGSRGYTF.

This clone was counted a few times. The chain employs TRBV27 and TRBJ1-1; 7 bases match TRBD1. The germline V gene encodes CDR1 MNHEY and CDR2 SMNVEV (reference sequence). V lost 5 bases and J lost 5; bases outside the gene matches: 8. The CDR3 length is 14 residues. CDR3 protein: CASSGDRVGTEAFF. The DNA for the CDR3 is TGTGCCAGCAGTGGCGACAGGGTAGGGACTGAAGCTTTCTTT.

This clone occurred a few times. The chain recombines TRBV6-6 with TRBJ1-1; 8 bases are shared with TRBD1. V was pared by 6 bases and J by 5 bases, with 8 bases of the junction left unmatched. The CDR3 is 14 residues long. In germline, CDR1 is MNHNY, CDR2 SVGAGI (reference sequence). CDR3 protein: CASSHRQGRTEAFF. The CDR3 nucleotides are TGTGCCAGCAGCCATCGACAGGGGCGGACTGAAGCTTTCTTT.

V and J are TRBV14 and TRBJ2-1, with 8 bases aligning to TRBD1. This CDR3 is built from 16 residues. The ends lost 2 bases at V and 8 bases at J; junction bases unmatched: 11. Germline CDR1 is SGHDN and CDR2 is FVKESK. CDR3 sequence (DNA): TGTGCCAGCAGCCAATACACCGGGACAGGTGGCGATGAGCAGTTCTTC. The encoded protein is CASSQYTGTGGDEQFF.

This clone was recorded only once. The V gene is TRBV15, the J gene TRBJ1-4; weak D call: TRBD1 (6 bases). Germline V gene data show CDR1 as LNHNV and CDR2 as YYDKDF (reference sequence). The CDR3 totals 13 residues. Trimming took 1 base from V and 7 from J, leaving 7 bases between them. The CDR3 reads CATSRGGPEKLFF. The CDR3 coding sequence is TGTGCCACCAGCAGAGGGGGGCCTGAAAAACTGTTTTTT.